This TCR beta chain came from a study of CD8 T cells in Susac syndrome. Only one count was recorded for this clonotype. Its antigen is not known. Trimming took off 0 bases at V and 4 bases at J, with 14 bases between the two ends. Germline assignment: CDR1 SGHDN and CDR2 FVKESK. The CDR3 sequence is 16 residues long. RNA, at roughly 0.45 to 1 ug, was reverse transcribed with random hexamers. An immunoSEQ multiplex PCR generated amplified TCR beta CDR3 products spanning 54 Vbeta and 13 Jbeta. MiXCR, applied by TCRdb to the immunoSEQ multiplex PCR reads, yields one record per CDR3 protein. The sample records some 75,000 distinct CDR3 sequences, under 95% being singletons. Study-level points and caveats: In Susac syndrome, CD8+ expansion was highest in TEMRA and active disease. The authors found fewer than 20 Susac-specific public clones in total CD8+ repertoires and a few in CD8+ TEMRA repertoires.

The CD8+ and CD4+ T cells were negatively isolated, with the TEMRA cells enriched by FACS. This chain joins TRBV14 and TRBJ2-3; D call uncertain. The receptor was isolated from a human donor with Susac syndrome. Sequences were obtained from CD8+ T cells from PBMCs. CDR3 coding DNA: TGTGCCAGCAGCCAAGATTGGCGGAAGGCGGCAGATACGCAGTATTTT. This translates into CASSQDWRKAADTQYF.